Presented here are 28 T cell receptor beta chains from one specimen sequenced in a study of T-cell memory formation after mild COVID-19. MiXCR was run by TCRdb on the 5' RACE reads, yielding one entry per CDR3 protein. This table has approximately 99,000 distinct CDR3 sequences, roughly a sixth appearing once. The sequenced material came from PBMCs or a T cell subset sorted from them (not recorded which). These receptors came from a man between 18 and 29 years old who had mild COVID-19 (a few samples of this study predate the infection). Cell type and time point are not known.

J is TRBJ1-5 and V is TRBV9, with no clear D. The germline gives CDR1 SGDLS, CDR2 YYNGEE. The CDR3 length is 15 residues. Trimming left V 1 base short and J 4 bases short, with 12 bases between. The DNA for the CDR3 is TGTGCCAGCAGCGTAACACCCTTCATTAATCAGCCCCAGCATTTT. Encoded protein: CASSVTPFINQPQHF.

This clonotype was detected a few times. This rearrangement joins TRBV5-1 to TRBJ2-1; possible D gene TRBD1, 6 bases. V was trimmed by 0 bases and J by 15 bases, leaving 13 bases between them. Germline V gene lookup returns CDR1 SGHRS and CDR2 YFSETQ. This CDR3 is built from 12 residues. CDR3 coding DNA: TGCGCCAGCAGCTTGGCCTTGGGGGCCCGGTTCTTC. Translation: CASSLALGARFF. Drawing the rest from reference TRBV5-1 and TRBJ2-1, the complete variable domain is KAGVTQTPRYLIKTRGQQVTLSCSPISGHRSVSWYQQTPGQGLQFLFEYFSETQRNKGNFPGRFSGRQFSNSRSEMNVSTLELGDSALYLCASSLALGARFFGPGTRLTVL.

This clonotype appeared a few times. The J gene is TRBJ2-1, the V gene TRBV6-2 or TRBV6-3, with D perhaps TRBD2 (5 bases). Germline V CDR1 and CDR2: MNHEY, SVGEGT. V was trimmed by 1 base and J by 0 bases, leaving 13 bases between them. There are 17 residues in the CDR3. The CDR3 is CASSYYGAGSSYNEQFF. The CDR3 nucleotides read TGTGCCAGCAGTTACTATGGCGCGGGTTCCTCCTACAATGAGCAGTTCTTC.

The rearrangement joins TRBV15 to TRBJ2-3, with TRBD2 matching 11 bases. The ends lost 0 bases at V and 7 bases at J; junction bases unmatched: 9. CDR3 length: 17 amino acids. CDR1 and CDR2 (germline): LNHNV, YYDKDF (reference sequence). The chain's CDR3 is CATSRDLAGGPMNTQYF. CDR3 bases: TGTGCCACCAGCAGAGATCTAGCGGGGGGACCCATGAATACGCAGTATTTT.

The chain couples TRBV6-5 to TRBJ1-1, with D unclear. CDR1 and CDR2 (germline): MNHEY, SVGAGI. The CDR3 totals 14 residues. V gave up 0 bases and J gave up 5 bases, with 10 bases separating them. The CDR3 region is CASSYSKWRTEAFF. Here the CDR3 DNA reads TGTGCCAGCAGTTACTCGAAGTGGAGGACTGAAGCTTTCTTT.

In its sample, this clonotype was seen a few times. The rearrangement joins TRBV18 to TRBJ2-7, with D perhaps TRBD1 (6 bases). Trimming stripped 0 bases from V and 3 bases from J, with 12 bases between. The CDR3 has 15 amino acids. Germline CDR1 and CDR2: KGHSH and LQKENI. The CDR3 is CASSPPGTPVYEQYF. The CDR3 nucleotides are TGTGCCAGCTCACCACCAGGGACACCGGTCTACGAGCAGTACTTC.

The CDR3 reads CASTQGSQETQYF. The DNA for the CDR3 is TGTGCCAGCACCCAGGGTTCCCAAGAGACCCAGTACTTC. The gene calls are TRBV7-2 and TRBJ2-5; a weak D match, TRBD1 (5 bases). In germline, CDR1 is SGHTA, CDR2 FQGNSA. The CDR3 loop spans 13 amino acids. The V and J ends lost 7 bases and 1 base respectively, with 10 bases between them.

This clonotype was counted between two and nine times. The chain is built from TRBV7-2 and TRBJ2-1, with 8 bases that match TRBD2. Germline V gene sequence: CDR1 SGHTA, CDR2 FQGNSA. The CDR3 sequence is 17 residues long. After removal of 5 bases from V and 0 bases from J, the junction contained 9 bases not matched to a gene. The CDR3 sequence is CASSPRLAQSSYNEQFF. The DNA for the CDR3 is TGTGCCAGCAGCCCAAGACTAGCGCAAAGCTCCTACAATGAGCAGTTCTTC.

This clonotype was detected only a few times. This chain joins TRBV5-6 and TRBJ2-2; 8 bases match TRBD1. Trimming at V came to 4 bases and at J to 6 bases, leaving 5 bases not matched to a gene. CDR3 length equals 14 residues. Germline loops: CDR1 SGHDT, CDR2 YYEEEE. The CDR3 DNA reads TGTGCCAGCAGCATTGACAGGGGTGCCGGGGAGCTGTTTTTT. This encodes CASSIDRGAGELFF.

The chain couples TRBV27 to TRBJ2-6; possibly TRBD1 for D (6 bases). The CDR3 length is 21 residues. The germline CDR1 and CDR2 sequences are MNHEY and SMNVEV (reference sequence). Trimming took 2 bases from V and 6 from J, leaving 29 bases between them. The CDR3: CASSLQRRLSGVSLEANVLTF. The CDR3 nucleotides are TGTGCCAGCAGTTTACAGAGACGGTTGTCAGGGGTCTCCTTGGAGGCCAACGTCCTGACTTTC.

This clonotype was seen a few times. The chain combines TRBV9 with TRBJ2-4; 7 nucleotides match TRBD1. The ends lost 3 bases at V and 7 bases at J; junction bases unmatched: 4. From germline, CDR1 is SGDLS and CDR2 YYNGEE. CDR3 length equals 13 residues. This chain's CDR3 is CASSAYRGNIQYF. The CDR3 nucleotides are TGTGCCAGCAGCGCCTACAGGGGTAACATTCAGTACTTC.

The CDR3 is CAIRSRDNARNTEAFF. CDR3 coding DNA: TGTGCCATCAGATCCCGGGACAACGCACGGAACACTGAAGCTTTCTTT. The rearrangement links TRBV10-3 to TRBJ1-1, with a tentative D call TRBD1 (6 bases). Germline V gene lookup returns CDR1 ENHRY and CDR2 SYGVKD. V shed 6 bases and J shed 1 base, with 18 bases lying between them. The CDR3 loop spans 16 amino acids.

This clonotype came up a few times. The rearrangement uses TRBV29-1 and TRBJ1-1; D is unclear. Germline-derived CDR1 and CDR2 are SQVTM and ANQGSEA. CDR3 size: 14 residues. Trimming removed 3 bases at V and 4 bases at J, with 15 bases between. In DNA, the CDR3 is TGCAGCGTTGATTTGCAGGTTTTGAGCACTGAAGCTTTCTTT. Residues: CSVDLQVLSTEAFF. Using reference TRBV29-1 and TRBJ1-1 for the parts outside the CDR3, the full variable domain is SAVISQKPSRDICQRGTSLTIQCQVDSQVTMMFWYRQQPGQSLTLIATANQGSEATYESGFVIDKFPISRPNLTFSTLTVSNMSPEDSSIYLCSVDLQVLSTEAFFGQGTRLTVV.

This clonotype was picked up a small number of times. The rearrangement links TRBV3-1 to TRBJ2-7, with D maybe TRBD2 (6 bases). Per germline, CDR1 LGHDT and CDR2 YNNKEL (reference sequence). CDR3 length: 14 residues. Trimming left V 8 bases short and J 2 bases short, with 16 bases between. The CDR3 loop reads CASSTRGKPYEQYF. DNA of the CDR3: TGTGCCAGCTCCACCCGGGGGAAACCCTACGAGCAGTACTTC.

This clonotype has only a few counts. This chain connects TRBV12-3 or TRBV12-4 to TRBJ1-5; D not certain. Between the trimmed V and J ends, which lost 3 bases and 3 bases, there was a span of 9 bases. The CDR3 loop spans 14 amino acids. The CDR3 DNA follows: TGTGCCAGCAGTTTCGACACTCTCAATCAGCCCCAGCATTTT. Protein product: CASSFDTLNQPQHF.

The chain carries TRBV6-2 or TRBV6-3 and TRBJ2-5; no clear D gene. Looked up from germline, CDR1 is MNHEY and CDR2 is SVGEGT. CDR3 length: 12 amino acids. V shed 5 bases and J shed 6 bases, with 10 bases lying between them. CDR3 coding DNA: TGTGCCAGCAGTGCCGCTAGGAAGACCCAGTACTTC. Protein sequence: CASSAARKTQYF.

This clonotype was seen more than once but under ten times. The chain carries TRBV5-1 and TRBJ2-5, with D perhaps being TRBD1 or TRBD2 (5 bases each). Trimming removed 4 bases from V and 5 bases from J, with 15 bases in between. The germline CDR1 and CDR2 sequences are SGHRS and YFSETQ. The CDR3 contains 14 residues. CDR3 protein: CASSPPGREETQYF. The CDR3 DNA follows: TGCGCCAGCAGCCCACCGGGACGAGAGGAGACCCAGTACTTC.

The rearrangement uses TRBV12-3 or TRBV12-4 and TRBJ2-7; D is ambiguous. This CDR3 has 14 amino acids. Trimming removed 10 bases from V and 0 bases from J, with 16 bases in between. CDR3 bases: TGTGCCACCGCGACGGCGGTCAGCTCCTACGAGCAGTACTTC. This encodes CATATAVSSYEQYF.

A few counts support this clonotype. CDR3 nucleotide sequence: TGCGCCAGCAGCCAAGTCCTGGGCTTAGACTATGGCTACACCTTC. It encodes CASSQVLGLDYGYTF. J is TRBJ1-2 and V is TRBV4-1; D uncertain. The CDR3 consists of 15 residues. Trimming cost V 1 base and J 3 bases, with 12 bases left between them. Germline V gene lookup returns CDR1 MGHRA and CDR2 YSYEKL.

CDR3 DNA sequence: TGCGCCAGCAGCTTGGCTCTAGCGGGGGTGACAGATACGCAGTATTTT. It is translated as CASSLALAGVTDTQYF. The rearrangement joins TRBV5-1 to TRBJ2-3, with 10 bases identical to TRBD2. The V and J ends lost 0 bases and 3 bases, in that order; junction bases with no gene match: 4. The CDR3 contains 16 residues. CDR1 and CDR2 from the germline V gene are SGHRS and YFSETQ.

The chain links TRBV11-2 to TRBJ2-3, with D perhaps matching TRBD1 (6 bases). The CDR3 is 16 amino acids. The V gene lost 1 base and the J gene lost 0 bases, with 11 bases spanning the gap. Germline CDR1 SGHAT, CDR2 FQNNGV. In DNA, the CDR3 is TGTGCCAGCAGCTTAGGCCGCAGGGGAAGCACAGATACGCAGTATTTT. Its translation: CASSLGRRGSTDTQYF.

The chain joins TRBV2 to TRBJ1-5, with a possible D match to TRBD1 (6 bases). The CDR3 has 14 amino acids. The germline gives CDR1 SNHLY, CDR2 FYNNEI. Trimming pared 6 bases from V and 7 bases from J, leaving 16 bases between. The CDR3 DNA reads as TGTGCCAGCAGGGGCATACAGGGAGCGCAGCCCCAGCATTTT. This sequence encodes CASRGIQGAQPQHF.

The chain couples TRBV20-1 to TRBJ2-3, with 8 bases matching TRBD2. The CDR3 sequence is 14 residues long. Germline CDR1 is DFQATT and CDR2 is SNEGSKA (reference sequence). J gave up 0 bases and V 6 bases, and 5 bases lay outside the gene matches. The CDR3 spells CSAGAGVSTDTQYF. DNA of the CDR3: TGCAGTGCCGGAGCGGGAGTGAGCACAGATACGCAGTATTTT.

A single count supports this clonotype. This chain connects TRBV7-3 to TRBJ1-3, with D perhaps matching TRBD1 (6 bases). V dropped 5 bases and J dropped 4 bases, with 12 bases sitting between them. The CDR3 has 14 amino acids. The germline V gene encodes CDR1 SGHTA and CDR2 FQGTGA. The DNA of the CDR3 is TGTGCCAGCAGCACCGGGACACCCGGAAACACCATATATTTT. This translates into CASSTGTPGNTIYF. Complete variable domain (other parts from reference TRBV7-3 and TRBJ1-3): GAGVSQTPSNKVTEKGKYVELRCDPISGHTALYWYRQSLGQGPEFLIYFQGTGAADDSGLPNDRFFAVRPEGSVSTLKIQRTERGDSAVYLCASSTGTPGNTIYFGEGSWLTVV.

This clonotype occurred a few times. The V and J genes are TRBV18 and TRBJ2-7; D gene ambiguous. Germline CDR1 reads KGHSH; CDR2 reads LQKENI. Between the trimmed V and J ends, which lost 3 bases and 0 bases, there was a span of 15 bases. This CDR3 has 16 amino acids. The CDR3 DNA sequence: TGTGCCAGCTCACCGCCGAGGAAGGGAAGCTCCTACGAGCAGTACTTC. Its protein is CASSPPRKGSSYEQYF.

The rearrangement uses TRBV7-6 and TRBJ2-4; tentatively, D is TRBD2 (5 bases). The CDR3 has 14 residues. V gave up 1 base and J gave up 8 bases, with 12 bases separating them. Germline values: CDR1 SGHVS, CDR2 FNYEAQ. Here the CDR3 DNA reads TGTGCCAGCAGCTTAGAGCCCCCCGGGGACATTCAGTACTTC. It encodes CASSLEPPGDIQYF.

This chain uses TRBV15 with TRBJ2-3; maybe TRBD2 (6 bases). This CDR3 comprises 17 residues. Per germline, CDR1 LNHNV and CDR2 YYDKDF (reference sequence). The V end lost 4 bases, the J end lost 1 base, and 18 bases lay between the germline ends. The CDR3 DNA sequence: TGTGCCACCAGCATGGCCGTCGGGGACTGGGGCACAGATACGCAGTATTTT. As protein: CATSMAVGDWGTDTQYF.

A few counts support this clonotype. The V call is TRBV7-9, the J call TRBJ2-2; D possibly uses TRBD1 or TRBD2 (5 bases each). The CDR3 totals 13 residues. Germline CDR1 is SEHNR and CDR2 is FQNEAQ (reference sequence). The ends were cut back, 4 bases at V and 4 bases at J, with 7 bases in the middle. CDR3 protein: CASSWDLTGELFF. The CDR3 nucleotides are TGTGCCAGCAGCTGGGACCTCACCGGGGAGCTGTTTTTT.